The present TCR beta chain was sequenced within a study of spatial heterogeneity in lung cancer. Study overall: Each time, sequencing found more beta-chain sequences than alpha-chain sequences.

Via MiXCR, TCRdb re-called the 5' RACE reads, giving one row per CDR3 protein. The table shows more than 75,000 distinct CDR3 sequences, with roughly 21% occurring only once. This clonotype appeared a few times. The antigen is unknown. A junction boundary mismatches the germline segment, possibly from a read error. Study outcomes and limitations: TCRs found ubiquitously expanded in tumor appeared in blood more at resection than at follow-up.

Time point meaning: blood at routine non-recurrence follow-up after resection. In each case, whole RNA from tumor, nontumor lung or frozen PBMC was sequenced unsorted. This clonotype was sampled from a male donor with early-stage non-small cell lung cancer. Sample: PBMCs, taken at follow-up.

The CDR3: CVTSSGRATDTQYF. For the CDR3, the DNA is TGTGTCACCTCCTCAGGCAGGGCCACAGATACGCAGTATTTT. The chain has TRBV24-1 and TRBJ2-3; tentative D call: TRBD1 (5 bases). CDR1 KGHDR and CDR2 SFDVKD come from the germline V gene. The CDR3 has 14 amino acids.